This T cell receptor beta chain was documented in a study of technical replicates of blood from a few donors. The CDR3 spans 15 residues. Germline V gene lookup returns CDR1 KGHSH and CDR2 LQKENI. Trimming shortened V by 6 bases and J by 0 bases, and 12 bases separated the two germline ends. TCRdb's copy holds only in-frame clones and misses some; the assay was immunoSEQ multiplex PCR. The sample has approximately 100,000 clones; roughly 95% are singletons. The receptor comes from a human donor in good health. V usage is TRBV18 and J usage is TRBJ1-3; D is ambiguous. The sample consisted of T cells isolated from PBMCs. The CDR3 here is CASSVGGHSGNTIYF. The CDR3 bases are TGTGCCAGCTCGGTAGGCGGCCACTCTGGAAACACCATATATTTT.